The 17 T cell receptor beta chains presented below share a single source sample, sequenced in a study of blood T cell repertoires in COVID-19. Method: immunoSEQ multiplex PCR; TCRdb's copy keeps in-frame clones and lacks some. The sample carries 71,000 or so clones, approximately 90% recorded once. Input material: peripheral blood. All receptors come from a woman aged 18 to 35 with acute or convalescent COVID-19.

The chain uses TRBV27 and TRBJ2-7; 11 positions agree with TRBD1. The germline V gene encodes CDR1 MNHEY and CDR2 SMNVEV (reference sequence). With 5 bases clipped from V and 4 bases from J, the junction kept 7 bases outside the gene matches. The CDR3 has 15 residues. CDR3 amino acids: CASSPWTGGGYEQYF. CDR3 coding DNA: TGTGCCAGCAGTCCCTGGACAGGGGGCGGATACGAGCAGTACTTC.

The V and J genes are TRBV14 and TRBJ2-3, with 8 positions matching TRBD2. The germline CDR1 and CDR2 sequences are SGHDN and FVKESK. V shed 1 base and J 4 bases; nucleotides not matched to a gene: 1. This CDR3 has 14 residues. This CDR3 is CASSQGGLADTQYF. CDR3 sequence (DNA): TGTGCCAGCAGCCAAGGGGGACTAGCAGATACGCAGTATTTT.

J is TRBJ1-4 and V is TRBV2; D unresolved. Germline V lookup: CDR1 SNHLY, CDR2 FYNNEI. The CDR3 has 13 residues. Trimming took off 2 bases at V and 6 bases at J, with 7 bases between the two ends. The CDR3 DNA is TGTGCCAGCAGTGAACTTCGGGATGAAAAACTGTTTTTT. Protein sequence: CASSELRDEKLFF. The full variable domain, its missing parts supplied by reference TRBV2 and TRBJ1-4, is EPEVTQTPSHQVTQMGQEVILRCVPISNHLYFYWYRQILGQKVEFLVSFYNNEISEKSEIFDDQFSVERPDGSNFTLKIRSTKLEDSAMYFCASSELRDEKLFFGSGTQLSVL.

For the CDR3, the DNA is TGCGCCAGCTCGAGCGAGGTGGGACTCCTCTACGAGCAGTACTTC. Amino acid sequence: CASSSEVGLLYEQYF. The chain couples TRBV5-1 to TRBJ2-7, with D maybe TRBD2 (6 bases). In germline, CDR1 is SGHRS, CDR2 YFSETQ. V lost 7 bases, J lost 3 bases, and 20 bases lay in between. The CDR3 has 15 amino acids.

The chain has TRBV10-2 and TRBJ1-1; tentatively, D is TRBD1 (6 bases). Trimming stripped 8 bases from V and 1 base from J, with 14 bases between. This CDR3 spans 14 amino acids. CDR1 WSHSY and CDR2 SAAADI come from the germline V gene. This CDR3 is CASAPGAANTEAFF. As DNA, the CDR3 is TGCGCCAGCGCCCCAGGGGCAGCGAACACTGAAGCTTTCTTT.

CDR3 sequence reads: CASSYLKSTDTQYF. DNA for the CDR3: TGTGCCAGCAGTTACCTAAAAAGCACAGATACGCAGTATTTT. This rearrangement joins TRBV6-6 to TRBJ2-3; D ambiguous. CDR3 length: 14 residues. Trimming stripped 2 bases from V and 0 bases from J, with 6 bases between. The germline gives CDR1 MNHNY, CDR2 SVGAGI (reference sequence).

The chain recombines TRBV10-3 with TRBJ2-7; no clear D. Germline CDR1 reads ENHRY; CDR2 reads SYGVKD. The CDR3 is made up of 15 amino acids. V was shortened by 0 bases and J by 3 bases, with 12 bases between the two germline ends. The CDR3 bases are TGTGCCATCAGTGAGTCGATCGTGGTCTACTACGAGCAGTACTTC. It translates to CAISESIVVYYEQYF.

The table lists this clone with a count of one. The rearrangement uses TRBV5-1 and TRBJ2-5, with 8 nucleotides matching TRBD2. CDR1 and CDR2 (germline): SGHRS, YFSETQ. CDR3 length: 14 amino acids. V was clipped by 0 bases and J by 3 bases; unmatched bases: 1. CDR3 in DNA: TGCGCCAGCAGCTTGGTCGGGGGGGAAGAGACCCAGTACTTC. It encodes CASSLVGGEETQYF.

CDR3 bases: TGCAGTGCTAGTGAGGACCCCGGTCCCGGGACAGGGGCGGTCGGAGGCTACACCTTC. Translating it yields CSASEDPGPGTGAVGGYTF. V usage is TRBV20-1 and J usage is TRBJ1-2; 10 bases line up with TRBD1. Germline V gene lookup returns CDR1 DFQATT and CDR2 SNEGSKA (reference sequence). V dropped 3 bases and J dropped 8; count of bases not matched to a gene: 24. The CDR3 sequence is 19 residues long.

The CDR3 nucleotides are TGTGCCAGCACTCTAACTAGCGGCTCCTACAATGAGCAGTTCTTC. This encodes CASTLTSGSYNEQFF. V gene TRBV7-9 combines with J gene TRBJ2-1; 8 bases match TRBD2. With V trimmed by 7 bases and J by 0 bases, 5 bases remained unmatched. This CDR3 comprises 15 residues. Germline values: CDR1 SEHNR, CDR2 FQNEAQ (reference sequence). Full variable domain (missing parts from reference TRBV7-9 and TRBJ2-1): DTGVSQNPRHKITKRGQNVTFRCDPISEHNRLYWYRQTLGQGPEFLTYFQNEAQLEKSRLLSDRFSAERPKGSFSTLEIQRTEQGDSAMYLCASTLTSGSYNEQFFGPGTRLTVL.

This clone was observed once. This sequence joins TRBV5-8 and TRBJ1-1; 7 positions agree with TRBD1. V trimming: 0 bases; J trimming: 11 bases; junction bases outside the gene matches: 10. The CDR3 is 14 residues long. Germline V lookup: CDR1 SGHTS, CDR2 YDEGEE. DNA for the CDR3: TGTGCCAGCAGCTTGGGGGGACAGTCCCGCGGGGCTTTCTTT. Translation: CASSLGGQSRGAFF.

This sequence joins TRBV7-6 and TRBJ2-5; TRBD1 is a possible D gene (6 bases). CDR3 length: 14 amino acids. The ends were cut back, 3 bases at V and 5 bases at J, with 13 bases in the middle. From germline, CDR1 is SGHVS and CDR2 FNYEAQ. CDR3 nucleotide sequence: TGTGCCAGCAGCTTCACAGGGCTCGGGGAGACCCAGTACTTC. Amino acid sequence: CASSFTGLGETQYF. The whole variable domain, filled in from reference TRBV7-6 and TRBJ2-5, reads GAGVSQSPRYKVTKRGQDVALRCDPISGHVSLYWYRQALGQGPEFLTYFNYEAQQDKSGLPNDRFSAERPEGSISTLTIQRTEQRDSAMYRCASSFTGLGETQYFGPGTRLLVL.

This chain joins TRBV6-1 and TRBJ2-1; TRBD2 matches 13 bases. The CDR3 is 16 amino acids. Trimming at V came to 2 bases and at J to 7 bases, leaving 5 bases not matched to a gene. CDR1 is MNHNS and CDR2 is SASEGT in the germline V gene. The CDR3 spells CASSEQGLAGYNEQFF. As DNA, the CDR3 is TGTGCCAGCAGTGAACAGGGACTAGCGGGATATAATGAGCAGTTCTTC.

This CDR3 is CASSPTGSSHEQYF. In DNA form, the CDR3 reads TGTGCCAGCTCACCAACCGGGAGTTCCCACGAGCAGTACTTC. The V and J genes are TRBV18 and TRBJ2-7; D is perhaps TRBD2 (6 bases). V lost 2 bases to trimming and J lost 5 bases, with 13 bases between them. The CDR3 runs 14 residues. Germline CDR1 reads KGHSH; CDR2 reads LQKENI.

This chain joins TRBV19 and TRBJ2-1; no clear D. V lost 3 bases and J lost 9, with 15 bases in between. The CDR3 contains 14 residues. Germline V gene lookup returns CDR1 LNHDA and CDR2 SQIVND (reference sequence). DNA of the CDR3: TGTGCCAGTAGTATTTCGGCGGTGTTGGGTGAGCAGTTCTTC. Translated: CASSISAVLGEQFF.

Here the CDR3 reads CASSLERNQPQHF. The CDR3 DNA sequence: TGTGCCAGCAGCTTGGAGCGTAATCAGCCCCAGCATTTT. The V and J genes are TRBV5-8 and TRBJ1-5; D not resolved. Trimming removed 0 bases at V and 4 bases at J, with 5 bases between. The V gene's germline CDR1 is SGHTS and CDR2 YDEGEE. The CDR3 is 13 amino acids.

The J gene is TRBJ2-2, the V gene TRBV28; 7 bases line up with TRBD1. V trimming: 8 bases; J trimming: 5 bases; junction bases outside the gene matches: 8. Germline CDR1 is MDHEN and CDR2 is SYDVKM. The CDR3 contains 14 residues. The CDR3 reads CASLDRDGTGELFF. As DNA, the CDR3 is TGTGCCAGCCTAGACAGGGATGGGACCGGGGAGCTGTTTTTT.